Listed below are T cell receptor beta chains from one sample, sequenced in a study of OX40 agonist ivuxolimab in advanced cancers. Using immunoSEQ multiplex PCR, the repertoire was profiled, and TCRdb retains in-frame clones only, with some absent. The sample has some 83,000 clones; more than 75% are singletons. The sample in question was CD4+ or CD8+ T cells sorted from blood, obtained in a trial of the OX40 agonist ivuxolimab. All receptors come from an adult with an advanced solid tumor such as melanoma, head and neck, liver or kidney cancer. The CDR3 runs from the conserved cysteine through the conserved F or W.

v_call cdr3_aa
TRBV7-3 CASSFSGSHEQFF
TRBV7-2 CASSTLNSGHRGHF
TRBV7-2 CASSFGGSLSYEQYF
TRBV7-3 CASSLSFGTGLGNEQFF
TRBV30 CAWRSGRGLEKLFF
TRBV11-2 CASSLDRDRENEQFF
TRBV11-2 CASIKSASSYNEQFF
TRBV5-1 CASSLAGTAYQETQYF
TRBV10-3 CAIMGTENSPLHF
TRBV28 CASSFRRTVLDSPLHF
TRBV2 CASKGGTGVYEQYF
TRBV10-3 CAISEGLADSPLHF
TRBV6-1 CASSETVGSLETQYF